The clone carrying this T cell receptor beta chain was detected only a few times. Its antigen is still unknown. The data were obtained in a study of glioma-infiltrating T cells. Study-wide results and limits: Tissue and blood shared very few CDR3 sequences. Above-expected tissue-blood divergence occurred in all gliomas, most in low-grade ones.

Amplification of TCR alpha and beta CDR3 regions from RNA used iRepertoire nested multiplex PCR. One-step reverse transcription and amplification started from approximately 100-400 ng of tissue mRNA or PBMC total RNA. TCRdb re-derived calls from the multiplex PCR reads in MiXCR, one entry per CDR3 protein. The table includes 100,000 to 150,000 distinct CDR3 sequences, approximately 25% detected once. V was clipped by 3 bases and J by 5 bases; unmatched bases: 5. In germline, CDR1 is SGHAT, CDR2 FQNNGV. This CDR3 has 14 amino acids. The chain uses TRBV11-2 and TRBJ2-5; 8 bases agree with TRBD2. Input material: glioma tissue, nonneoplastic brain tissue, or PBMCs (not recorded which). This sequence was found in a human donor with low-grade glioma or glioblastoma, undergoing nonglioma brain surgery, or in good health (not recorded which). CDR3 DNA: TGTGCCAGCAGCTTCACGGGACTAGAGGAGACCCAGTACTTC. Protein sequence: CASSFTGLEETQYF.